This record covers a single TCR beta chain. These data are taken from a study of blood T cell repertoires in COVID-19. Patients of the Seattle cohort, enrolled during active infection, were followed longitudinally. Measured with immunoSEQ multiplex PCR; TCRdb has only the in-frame clones, and not every one. The sample carries 200,000 to 250,000 clones, roughly 79% recorded once. This CDR3 has 14 residues. The junction had 3 bases not matched to a gene; V was cut back by 5 bases and J by 3 bases. The germline V gene has CDR1 SEHNR and CDR2 FQNEAQ (reference sequence). This receptor was obtained from a woman aged 80 or over with COVID-19, enrolled during active disease. The chain carries TRBV7-9 and TRBJ1-1; TRBD1 matches at 10 bases. Sequenced material: peripheral blood. CDR3 amino acids: CASSLDRGDTEAFF. The CDR3 bases are TGTGCCAGCAGCCTGGACAGGGGGGACACTGAAGCTTTCTTT.